The clone carrying this T cell receptor (beta chain) was observed a handful of times. This entry is derived from a study of identical twins. Germline V gene data show CDR1 as SEHNR and CDR2 as FQNEAQ (reference sequence). The CDR3 length is 15 residues. The V and J ends lost 4 bases and 4 bases, in that order; junction bases with no gene match: 6. TCRdb reprocessed the 5' RACE reads with MiXCR, giving one entry per CDR3 protein. The sample lists a few hundred thousand distinct CDR3 sequences, 13% to 15% occurring once. These same records also appear under a second study, on yellow fever vaccine responses in identical twins.

The source of this sequence is a woman younger than 35 in good health. The chain combines TRBV7-9 with TRBJ2-1, with TRBD1 matching over 8 bases. Specimen: CD4+ T cells sorted from blood. The CDR3 DNA reads as TGTGCCAGCAGCTCCCAGGGGGCCTTTTACAATGAGCAGTTCTTC. As protein: CASSSQGAFYNEQFF.